This is a list of T cell receptor beta chains from one sample in a study of OX40 agonist ivuxolimab in advanced cancers. The data were produced by immunoSEQ multiplex PCR, yet TCRdb's version contains in-frame clones alone and is incomplete. This table has 65,000 to 90,000 clones, around 90% appearing once. The starting material was CD4+ or CD8+ T cells sorted from blood, obtained in a trial of the OX40 agonist ivuxolimab. The receptors come from an adult with an advanced solid tumor such as melanoma, head and neck, liver or kidney cancer. Both conserved end residues are part of each CDR3. Each record gives: D gene, J gene, clone size, V gene, CDR3 DNA, CDR3 protein. A D gene is named only where the DNA matches it firmly. Only part of the rows carry a size: once, few, many, or a class if the clone is expanded.

d_gene: .; j_gene: TRBJ2-3; abundance: .; v_gene: TRBV27; CDR3nt: TGTGCCAGCAGTGTCTCCCAGGGGGTTAGCGGGAAGGCGCAGTATTTT; CDR3aa: CASSVSQGVSGKAQYF
d_gene: .; j_gene: TRBJ1-5; abundance: few; v_gene: TRBV29-1; CDR3nt: TGCAGCGTTATACTAGGAAGAGGCAATCAGCCCCAGCATTTT; CDR3aa: CSVILGRGNQPQHF
d_gene: .; j_gene: TRBJ2-6; abundance: .; v_gene: TRBV11-3; CDR3nt: TGTGCCAGCAGCTTGGGGGGGCCGTCGGGCTCTGGGGCCAACGTCCTGACTTTC; CDR3aa: CASSLGGPSGSGANVLTF
d_gene: TRBD2; j_gene: TRBJ2-1; abundance: .; v_gene: TRBV6-1; CDR3nt: TGTGCCAGCCGCGGGACTAGCCGCAATGAGCAGTTCTTC; CDR3aa: CASRGTSRNEQFF
d_gene: TRBD1; j_gene: TRBJ2-7; abundance: .; v_gene: TRBV5-1; CDR3nt: TGCGCCAGCAGCCGGGACAGATTAGAGCAGTACTTC; CDR3aa: CASSRDRLEQYF
d_gene: TRBD2; j_gene: TRBJ2-3; abundance: .; v_gene: TRBV4-2; CDR3nt: TGTGCCAGCAGCCAAGCTAGCGGGAGCACAGATACGCAGTATTTT; CDR3aa: CASSQASGSTDTQYF
d_gene: .; j_gene: TRBJ2-5; abundance: .; v_gene: TRBV19; CDR3nt: TGTGCCAGTAGTATCCAGGGAAGGGAGACCCAGTACTTC; CDR3aa: CASSIQGRETQYF
d_gene: .; j_gene: TRBJ2-3; abundance: .; v_gene: TRBV7-2; CDR3nt: TGTGCCAGCAGCAGGGAGGGCACAGATACGCAGTATTTT; CDR3aa: CASSREGTDTQYF
d_gene: .; j_gene: TRBJ1-2; abundance: .; v_gene: TRBV15; CDR3nt: TGTGCCACCAGCAGAGGGGGGGGTAACTATGGCTACACCTTC; CDR3aa: CATSRGGGNYGYTF
d_gene: TRBD1; j_gene: TRBJ2-1; abundance: .; v_gene: TRBV18; CDR3nt: TGTGCCAGCTCAAAGGGACAGGGGACGAACAATGAGCAGTTCTTC; CDR3aa: CASSKGQGTNNEQFF
d_gene: .; j_gene: TRBJ1-1; abundance: .; v_gene: TRBV18; CDR3nt: TGTGCCAGCTCACCCCAGGGCACGGACACTGAAGCTTTCTTT; CDR3aa: CASSPQGTDTEAFF
d_gene: .; j_gene: TRBJ1-3; abundance: .; v_gene: TRBV14; CDR3nt: TGTGCCAGCAGTTGGGACCGCTCGTCTGGAAACACCATATATTTT; CDR3aa: CASSWDRSSGNTIYF
d_gene: TRBD2; j_gene: TRBJ2-1; abundance: .; v_gene: TRBV7-9; CDR3nt: TGTGCCAGCAGCTCTCTAGCGGGATACTACAATGAGCAGTTCTTC; CDR3aa: CASSSLAGYYNEQFF
d_gene: .; j_gene: TRBJ1-1; abundance: .; v_gene: TRBV7-2; CDR3nt: TGTGCCAGCAGCCTCCAGGCAGCGTTGAACACTGAAGCTTTCTTT; CDR3aa: CASSLQAALNTEAFF
d_gene: TRBD2; j_gene: TRBJ2-1; abundance: .; v_gene: TRBV7-3; CDR3nt: TGTGCCAGCAGCTTTTTATATGCTAGCGGGTACAATGAGCAGTTCTTC; CDR3aa: CASSFLYASGYNEQFF
d_gene: .; j_gene: TRBJ2-3; abundance: .; v_gene: TRBV6-5; CDR3nt: TGTGCCGTACGACTAGACCCCACAGATACGCAGTATTTT; CDR3aa: CAVRLDPTDTQYF
d_gene: TRBD2; j_gene: TRBJ2-4; abundance: once; v_gene: TRBV19; CDR3nt: TGTGCCAGTAGGATTAGCGGGAGCGGGTTTAACATTCAGTACTTC; CDR3aa: CASRISGSGFNIQYF
d_gene: .; j_gene: TRBJ1-5; abundance: .; v_gene: TRBV7-2; CDR3nt: TGTGCCAGCAGCTTAGGAGGGGGAAATCAGCCCCAGCATTTT; CDR3aa: CASSLGGGNQPQHF
d_gene: .; j_gene: TRBJ1-2; abundance: once; v_gene: TRBV28; CDR3nt: TGTGCCAGCAGTTTATCAGGCAGTCCCGTCTATGGCTACACCTTC; CDR3aa: CASSLSGSPVYGYTF
d_gene: .; j_gene: TRBJ1-3; abundance: .; v_gene: TRBV7-9; CDR3nt: TGTGCCAGCAGCTTAGCGGGTGGGAGCCCAGGAAACACCATATATTTT; CDR3aa: CASSLAGGSPGNTIYF
d_gene: .; j_gene: TRBJ2-1; abundance: .; v_gene: TRBV28; CDR3nt: TGTGCCAGCAGTTGGACCGGATCCTACAATGAGCAGTTCTTC; CDR3aa: CASSWTGSYNEQFF
d_gene: TRBD1; j_gene: TRBJ2-5; abundance: .; v_gene: TRBV6-5; CDR3nt: TGTGCCAGCAGTTACTCGAGTCACAGGGGAGCCGAGACCCAGTACTTC; CDR3aa: CASSYSSHRGAETQYF
d_gene: TRBD2; j_gene: TRBJ2-1; abundance: .; v_gene: TRBV5-4; CDR3nt: TGTGCCAGCAGCTTGCCCCTAGCGGGAGGGCCCAATGAGCAGTTCTTC; CDR3aa: CASSLPLAGGPNEQFF
d_gene: .; j_gene: TRBJ2-2; abundance: .; v_gene: TRBV7-9; CDR3nt: TGTGCCAGCAGCTTTAGCACGAACACCGGGGAGCTGTTTTTT; CDR3aa: CASSFSTNTGELFF
d_gene: .; j_gene: TRBJ2-7; abundance: .; v_gene: TRBV18; CDR3nt: TGTGCCAGCTCTAGATCACCGGGATACGAGCAGTACTTC; CDR3aa: CASSRSPGYEQYF
d_gene: .; j_gene: TRBJ1-2; abundance: .; v_gene: TRBV7-3; CDR3nt: TGTGCCAGCAGCCCAAGCGGGCCGGGCGACTATGGCTACACCTTC; CDR3aa: CASSPSGPGDYGYTF
d_gene: .; j_gene: TRBJ2-7; abundance: .; v_gene: TRBV28; CDR3nt: TGTGCCAGCAGTTACCCCCTCGGGAACTCCTACGAGCAGTACTTC; CDR3aa: CASSYPLGNSYEQYF
d_gene: .; j_gene: TRBJ1-3; abundance: .; v_gene: TRBV9; CDR3nt: TGTGCCAGCAGCCCCACTAGGCAGGGAAACACCATATATTTT; CDR3aa: CASSPTRQGNTIYF
d_gene: .; j_gene: TRBJ1-4; abundance: .; v_gene: TRBV18; CDR3nt: TGTGCCAGCTCTAGGGGCAGGGACGAAAAACTGTTTTTT; CDR3aa: CASSRGRDEKLFF
d_gene: .; j_gene: TRBJ1-1; abundance: .; v_gene: TRBV4-3; CDR3nt: TGCGCCAGCAGCCAAGGGGTCAGGGGCGAATTTGGGCTGAACACTGAAGCTTTCTTT; CDR3aa: CASSQGVRGEFGLNTEAFF
d_gene: .; j_gene: TRBJ2-3; abundance: .; v_gene: TRBV7-2; CDR3nt: TGTGCCAGCAGCTTGGTTCGTGGTTCGGGCACAGATACGCAGTATTTT; CDR3aa: CASSLVRGSGTDTQYF
d_gene: TRBD2; j_gene: TRBJ2-3; abundance: .; v_gene: TRBV5-1; CDR3nt: TGCGCCAGCAGCAACGGCGGGAGGTTGGATACGCAGTATTTT; CDR3aa: CASSNGGRLDTQYF
d_gene: TRBD1; j_gene: TRBJ2-7; abundance: few; v_gene: TRBV7-8; CDR3nt: TGTGCCAGCAGCTTAAGGCGACAGGGCCCCTACGAGCAGTACTTC; CDR3aa: CASSLRRQGPYEQYF
d_gene: .; j_gene: TRBJ2-5; abundance: once; v_gene: TRBV28; CDR3nt: TGTGCCAGCAGTTTCGACAGAGAACAAGAGACCCAGTACTTC; CDR3aa: CASSFDREQETQYF